A single sample is the source of the 17 T cell receptor beta chains below, sequenced in a study of blood T cells in healthy people across ages. Sample-barcoded 5' priming and a J-beta primer mix drove a second PCR of about 7 to 12 cycles. TCRdb processed the 5' RACE reads anew with MiXCR; each CDR3 protein has one entry. The sample shows around 500,000 distinct CDR3 sequences, about 27% of them seen only once. These data were likewise used in another study, on T cells of mothers and their children.

The sample consisted of blood. Source of these receptors: a boy younger than 10 in good health.

This clonotype was seen only a few times. The chain is built from TRBV12-3 or TRBV12-4 and TRBJ2-5; 10 bases match TRBD2. The CDR3 consists of 17 residues. V dropped 0 bases and J dropped 0; count of bases not matched to a gene: 4. In nucleotides, the CDR3 is TGTGCCAGCAGTTTAGCGGTGGGACTAGCGAACCAAGAGACCCAGTACTTC. Its protein is CASSLAVGLANQETQYF.

The CDR3 DNA follows: TGCGCCAGCAGCAGGGAGAAACTCTATGGCTACACCTTC. Its protein is CASSREKLYGYTF. The V call is TRBV4-3, the J call TRBJ1-2; D not resolved. The CDR3 covers 13 residues. The V and J ends lost 5 bases and 4 bases respectively, with 11 bases between them. Per the germline V gene, CDR1 is LGHNA and CDR2 is YSLEER.

The chain is built from TRBV20-1 and TRBJ1-1; D unresolved. CDR3 length: 10 residues. CDR1 is DFQATT, CDR2 SNEGSKA, per germline (reference sequence). The ends were cut back, 4 bases at V and 5 bases at J, with 5 bases in the middle. CDR3 DNA sequence: TGCAGTGCTATCAGGACTGAAGCTTTCTTT. It is translated as CSAIRTEAFF.

V is TRBV15 and J is TRBJ2-2; no firm D call. The CDR3 contains 15 residues. Trimming left V 3 bases short and J 1 base short, with 9 bases between. Germline lookup yields CDR1 LNHNV and CDR2 YYDKDF (reference sequence). CDR3 nucleotides: TGTGCCACCAGCAGTCACGGATTGAACACCGGGGAGCTGTTTTTT. As protein: CATSSHGLNTGELFF.

This clonotype was seen ten or more times. The chain employs TRBV7-9 and TRBJ1-1, with a tentative D call TRBD1 (6 bases). Germline V CDR1 and CDR2: SEHNR, FQNEAQ (reference sequence). The germline V and J ends were trimmed by 5 bases and 4 bases, with 20 bases remaining between them. There are 16 residues in the CDR3. The CDR3 region has the DNA TGTGCCAGCAGCCCAGCGGTAGGGGGAGGTGCCACTGAAGCTTTCTTT. Translated: CASSPAVGGGATEAFF.

The table lists this clonotype with a few counts. V gene TRBV7-2 combines with J gene TRBJ1-1; D perhaps matches TRBD1 (5 bases). Germline V CDR1 and CDR2: SGHTA, FQGNSA. The CDR3 is 13 amino acids. The V end lost 2 bases, the J end lost 4 bases, and 8 bases lay between the germline ends. The CDR3 protein is CASSLRGTTEAFF. CDR3 coding DNA: TGTGCCAGCAGCTTAAGAGGGACCACTGAAGCTTTCTTT.

The chain is built from TRBV29-1 and TRBJ2-1, with unresolved D. The CDR3 length is 14 residues. Looked up from germline, CDR1 is SQVTM and CDR2 is ANQGSEA. Trimming removed 6 bases from V and 1 base from J, with 13 bases in between. The CDR3 sequence is CSVSLAVSYNEQFF. The CDR3 bases are TGCAGCGTCTCCCTGGCGGTTTCCTACAATGAGCAGTTCTTC.

This clonotype has a handful of counts. This chain joins TRBV6-6 and TRBJ2-7; TRBD1 is a possible D gene (5 bases). Germline CDR1 and CDR2: MNHNY and SVGAGI (reference sequence). V was shortened by 0 bases and J by 1 base, with 13 bases between the two germline ends. This CDR3 has 16 residues. CDR3 DNA sequence: TGTGCCAGCAGTTACTCAGGTGGGGCAGTTTCCTACGAGCAGTACTTC. Its protein product is CASSYSGGAVSYEQYF.

The chain combines TRBV27 with TRBJ1-6; unclear D gene. CDR1 is MNHEY, CDR2 SMNVEV, per germline (reference sequence). V shed 6 bases and J shed 0 bases, with 6 bases lying between them. The CDR3 extends over 14 amino acids. CDR3 protein: CASRRSSYNSPLHF. Written as DNA, the CDR3 is TGTGCCAGCAGACGGAGCTCCTATAATTCACCCCTCCACTTT.

In its sample, this clonotype was seen many times. The V gene is TRBV7-9, the J gene TRBJ1-2; no firm D call. V gave up 4 bases and J gave up 3 bases, with 3 bases separating them. In germline, CDR1 is SEHNR, CDR2 FQNEAQ (reference sequence). CDR3 length: 11 amino acids. In DNA, the CDR3 is TGTGCCAGCAGCTCCGACTATGGCTACACCTTC. This gives the protein CASSSDYGYTF.

This clonotype was recorded at least ten times. This rearrangement joins TRBV29-1 to TRBJ2-1; a weak D match, TRBD1 (5 bases). Near its end, the DNA agrees better with TRBJ2-7, so the J call may be wrong. CDR1 and CDR2 from the germline V gene are SQVTM and ANQGSEA. The CDR3 runs to 13 residues. Here the CDR3 DNA reads TGCAGCGTTACAGAGGAGACAGTCCTGGAGCAGTACTTC. Translated: CSVTEETVLEQYF.

This clonotype was seen only a few times. This chain joins TRBV29-1 and TRBJ2-7, with D possibly TRBD1 on 5 matching bases. Germline values: CDR1 SQVTM, CDR2 ANQGSEA. The V gene lost 0 bases and the J gene lost 6 bases, with 6 bases spanning the gap. The CDR3 is 11 amino acids. In DNA form, the CDR3 reads TGCAGCGTTGAAGATCAGGGCGAGCAGTACTTC. Its protein is CSVEDQGEQYF.

This sequence joins TRBV24-1 and TRBJ2-1; D is possibly TRBD2 (6 bases). Germline lookup yields CDR1 KGHDR and CDR2 SFDVKD. This CDR3 comprises 14 residues. V was clipped by 3 bases and J by 4 bases, with 9 bases between them. The CDR3 here is CATSDAAGYNEQFF. As DNA, the CDR3 is TGTGCCACCAGTGATGCCGCGGGGTACAATGAGCAGTTCTTC.

The chain joins TRBV30 to TRBJ2-3; no firm D call. The CDR3 is 13 amino acids. Trimming cost V 5 bases and J 1 base, with 10 bases left between them. Germline CDR1 is GTSNPN and CDR2 is SVGIG (reference sequence). In nucleotides, the CDR3 is TGTGCCTGGGGGTTACCCGGCACAGATACGCAGTATTTT. Translation: CAWGLPGTDTQYF.

The genes are TRBV20-1 and TRBJ2-1; tentatively, D is TRBD1 or TRBD2 (5 bases each). V gave up 0 bases and J gave up 9 bases, with 15 bases separating them. There are 14 residues in the CDR3. Germline values: CDR1 DFQATT, CDR2 SNEGSKA (reference sequence). CDR3 sequence (DNA): TGCAGTGCTAGAGACCGGGACCCGATACCTGAGCAGTTCTTC. Encoded protein: CSARDRDPIPEQFF.

This chain links TRBV4-1 with TRBJ1-1; TRBD1 might be the D (6 bases). The CDR3 length is 16 residues. CDR1 is MGHRA, CDR2 YSYEKL, per germline. V dropped 4 bases and J dropped 0 bases, with 15 bases sitting between them. The chain's CDR3 is CASSPGQNYMNTEAFF. CDR3 DNA: TGCGCCAGCAGCCCAGGACAGAACTACATGAACACTGAAGCTTTCTTT.

This clonotype was picked up a small number of times. DNA for the CDR3: TGCAGTGCTAGCGCGGGGCCCCAAGAGACCCAGTACTTC. This encodes CSASAGPQETQYF. The V call is TRBV20-1, the J call TRBJ2-5; D might be TRBD2 (6 bases). V shed 3 bases and J shed 1 base, with 9 bases lying between them. The CDR3 runs 13 residues. Germline loops: CDR1 DFQATT, CDR2 SNEGSKA (reference sequence).